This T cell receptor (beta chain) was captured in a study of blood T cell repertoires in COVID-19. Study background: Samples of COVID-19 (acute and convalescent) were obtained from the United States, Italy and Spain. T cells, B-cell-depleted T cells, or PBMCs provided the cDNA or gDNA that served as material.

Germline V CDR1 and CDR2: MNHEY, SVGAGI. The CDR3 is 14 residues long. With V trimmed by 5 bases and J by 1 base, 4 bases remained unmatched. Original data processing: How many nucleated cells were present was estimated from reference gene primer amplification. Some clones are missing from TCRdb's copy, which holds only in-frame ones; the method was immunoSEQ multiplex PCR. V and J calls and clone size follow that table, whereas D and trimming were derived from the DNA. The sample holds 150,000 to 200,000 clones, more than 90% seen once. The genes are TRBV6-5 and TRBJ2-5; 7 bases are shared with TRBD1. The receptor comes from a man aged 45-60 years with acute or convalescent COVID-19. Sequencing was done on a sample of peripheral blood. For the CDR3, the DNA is TGTGCCAGCAGTCCAGACAGGGTCCAAGAGACCCAGTACTTC. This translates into CASSPDRVQETQYF.